Below, one TCR beta chain is given with its context. The assay was immunoSEQ multiplex PCR, and TCRdb's table has in-frame clones only and misses some. In the table there are about 89,000 clones, approximately 94% of which are singletons. This record comes from a study of technical replicates of blood from several donors. Germline V CDR1 and CDR2: SGHTA, FQGNSA. V lost 5 bases and J lost 5; bases outside the gene matches: 11. This CDR3 region has 15 residues. The sequencing sample was made of T cells isolated from PBMCs. The J gene is TRBJ2-5, the V gene TRBV7-2; TRBD2 matches 7 bases. The receptor was isolated from a human donor in good health. The CDR3 bases are TGTGCCAGCAGCCCTCCAGGCGGGAGTGGGGAGACCCAGTACTTC. Its translation: CASSPPGGSGETQYF.